This TCR beta chain was found in a study of radiotherapy plus CTLA-4 blockade in lung cancer. This CDR3 spans 15 amino acids. The V gene's germline CDR1 is LNHDA and CDR2 SQIVND (reference sequence). Trimming removed 5 bases from V and 0 bases from J, with 14 bases in between. This clone has just one count. TCRdb keeps only in-frame clones here, not all; method: immunoSEQ multiplex PCR. In the table there are fewer than 45,000 clones, more than 80% of which are singletons. The sample in question was peripheral blood, obtained from a patient treated with radiotherapy plus ipilimumab. The chain links TRBV19 to TRBJ2-7; D might be TRBD1 (6 bases). The sequence derives from a human donor with non-small cell lung cancer who had stable disease on radiotherapy plus ipilimumab. The CDR3 DNA sequence: TGTGCCAGTAGTCCTCGACAGGTGCCCTCCTACGAGCAGTACTTC. This codes for CASSPRQVPSYEQYF. Complete variable domain (other parts from reference TRBV19 and TRBJ2-7): DGGITQSPKYLFRKEGQNVTLSCEQNLNHDAMYWYRQDPGQGLRLIYYSQIVNDFQKGDIAEGYSVSREKKESFPLTVTSAQKNPTAFYLCASSPRQVPSYEQYFGPGTRLTVT.